One and the same sample provided the 17 T cell receptor beta chains below, sequenced in a study of blood T cell repertoires in COVID-19 (dated by TCRdb to about 2020). The library was made by the immunoSEQ multiplex PCR assay. TCRdb retrieved this table from immuneACCESS and kept in-frame rearrangements only. Not all clones are present; in checked studies, unresolved V genes account for under half, and no reason is known for the remainder. The sample records 65,000 to 85,000 clones, 70% to 80% of which are singletons. The top ten constitute less than 5.5% of the sample. Input material: peripheral blood. These receptors were collected from a woman of 80 years or more with active or convalescent COVID-19.

This clone has a single count. The J gene is TRBJ2-7, the V gene TRBV11-2; possible D gene TRBD2, 7 bases. Trimming left V 5 bases short and J 5 bases short, with 19 bases between. Germline assignment: CDR1 SGHAT and CDR2 FQNNGV. The CDR3 spans 15 residues. The chain's CDR3 is CASSDRTRGDHEQYF. CDR3 sequence (DNA): TGTGCCAGCAGCGATCGGACTAGGGGGGACCACGAGCAGTACTTC.

A single count supports this clone. The V and J genes are TRBV11-1 and TRBJ2-7; D may be TRBD1 (6 bases). The V end lost 5 bases, the J end lost 2 bases, and 13 bases lay between the germline ends. The CDR3 has 14 residues. Germline CDR1 and CDR2: SGHAT and FQDESV (reference sequence). CDR3 amino acids: CASSLWTVTYEQYF. The CDR3 bases are TGTGCCAGCAGCCTATGGACAGTAACCTACGAGCAGTACTTC.

The CDR3 region has the DNA TGTGCCAGTAGAAGACAGGGGACTAATGAAAAACTGTTTTTT. Its translation is CASRRQGTNEKLFF. The gene calls are TRBV19 and TRBJ1-4; 8 nucleotides agree with TRBD1. The V segment lost 6 bases and the J segment 2 bases; nucleotides outside the gene matches: 2. From germline, CDR1 is LNHDA and CDR2 SQIVND (reference sequence). The CDR3 length is 14 residues.

The chain recombines TRBV24-1 with TRBJ2-1; 10 bases fit TRBD1. CDR3 length equals 16 residues. With V trimmed by 4 bases and J by 2 bases, 4 bases remained unmatched. Germline V gene data show CDR1 as KGHDR and CDR2 as SFDVKD. CDR3 region: CATSDYGTGAYNEQFF. In DNA, the CDR3 is TGTGCCACCAGTGACTACGGGACAGGGGCCTACAATGAGCAGTTCTTC.

The J gene is TRBJ1-4, the V gene TRBV19; 9 bases line up with TRBD1. In germline, CDR1 is LNHDA, CDR2 SQIVND (reference sequence). The CDR3 contains 13 residues. V shed 5 bases and J 8 bases; nucleotides not matched to a gene: 3. CDR3 nucleotides: TGTGCCAGTAGTTGGGGGACAGGGGAAAAACTGTTTTTT. Protein sequence: CASSWGTGEKLFF.

This clone was seen just once. V and J are TRBV18 and TRBJ1-3; no reliable D call. The ends were cut back, 2 bases at V and 3 bases at J, with 11 bases in the middle. The CDR3 length is 15 residues. Germline V gene lookup returns CDR1 KGHSH and CDR2 LQKENI. The CDR3 here is CASSPGPSNGNTIYF. CDR3 coding DNA: TGTGCCAGCTCACCAGGTCCCAGTAATGGAAACACCATATATTTT. Full variable domain (missing parts from reference TRBV18 and TRBJ1-3): NAGVMQNPRHLVRRRGQEARLRCSPMKGHSHVYWYRQLPEEGLKFMVYLQKENIIDESGMPKERFSAEFPKEGPSILRIQQVVRGDSAAYFCASSPGPSNGNTIYFGEGSWLTVV.

The genes are TRBV28 and TRBJ1-4; D possibly corresponds to TRBD1 (5 bases). This CDR3 comprises 15 residues. Trimming took off 3 bases at V and 2 bases at J, with 10 bases between the two ends. Germline values: CDR1 MDHEN, CDR2 SYDVKM. CDR3 nucleotide sequence: TGTGCCAGCAGTTTCTGGGGGGGGACTAATGAAAAACTGTTTTTT. This sequence encodes CASSFWGGTNEKLFF.

The rearrangement uses TRBV7-6 and TRBJ2-7; 12 bases fit TRBD1. Trimming at V came to 4 bases and at J to 6 bases, leaving 10 bases not matched to a gene. The germline V gene encodes CDR1 SGHVS and CDR2 FNYEAQ. CDR3 length equals 16 residues. This chain's CDR3 is CASSYYPGQGAGEQYF. The CDR3 DNA sequence: TGTGCCAGCAGCTATTACCCGGGACAGGGGGCCGGCGAGCAGTACTTC. Complete variable domain (other parts from reference TRBV7-6 and TRBJ2-7): GAGVSQSPRYKVTKRGQDVALRCDPISGHVSLYWYRQALGQGPEFLTYFNYEAQQDKSGLPNDRFSAERPEGSISTLTIQRTEQRDSAMYRCASSYYPGQGAGEQYFGPGTRLTVT.

Points on this clone: The junction does not match germline at one end; this may be a read error. The chain is built from TRBV20-1 and TRBJ1-2; 9 bases agree with TRBD1. Germline V gene lookup returns CDR1 DFQATT and CDR2 SNEGSKA (reference sequence). The CDR3 contains 11 residues. The CDR3 spells CSAAKGQGSSF. CDR3 nucleotide sequence: TGCAGTGCCGCCAAGGGACAGGGATCGTCCTTC.

A few counts support this clone. The chain has TRBV7-2 and TRBJ2-7; D is perhaps TRBD1 (5 bases). V was trimmed by 2 bases and J by 4 bases, leaving 6 bases between them. Germline V gives CDR1 SGHTA, CDR2 FQGNSA. The CDR3 covers 12 residues. The CDR3 is CASSLQGYEQYF. DNA of the CDR3: TGTGCCAGCAGCTTACAGGGTTACGAGCAGTACTTC.

The chain joins TRBV19 to TRBJ2-7; 7 bases fit TRBD2. This CDR3 has 15 residues. The ends lost 5 bases at V and 3 bases at J; junction bases unmatched: 10. Per the germline V gene, CDR1 is LNHDA and CDR2 is SQIVND (reference sequence). The CDR3 sequence: CASSPRAGNYYEQYF. CDR3 nucleotide sequence: TGTGCCAGTAGTCCCCGAGCGGGAAATTACTACGAGCAGTACTTC.

The chain employs TRBV5-1 and TRBJ2-2, with 7 bases lining up with TRBD2. The germline gives CDR1 SGHRS, CDR2 YFSETQ. The CDR3 runs 17 residues. The V and J ends lost 3 bases and 0 bases, in that order; junction bases with no gene match: 8. The CDR3 reads CASSYPRGDPNTGELFF. As DNA, the CDR3 is TGCGCCAGCAGCTACCCCCGGGGGGACCCGAACACCGGGGAGCTGTTTTTT.

The CDR3 bases are TGCAGCGCCCAGACAGGAGGAACTGGAAACACCATATATTTT. This translates into CSAQTGGTGNTIYF. The rearrangement joins TRBV29-1 to TRBJ1-3; tentatively, D is TRBD1 (6 bases). V lost 7 bases and J lost 2, with 15 bases in between. The CDR3 covers 14 residues. Germline V CDR1 and CDR2: SQVTM, ANQGSEA.

This sequence joins TRBV4-2 and TRBJ1-2; D call uncertain. This CDR3 contains 14 residues. Deletions cut 0 bases from V and 2 bases from J, with 7 bases between. From germline, CDR1 is LGHNA and CDR2 YNFKEQ. The CDR3 nucleotides are TGTGCCAGCAGCCAAGATCAGGCGAACTATGGCTACACCTTC. It is translated as CASSQDQANYGYTF.

The CDR3 reads CASSRLLLTSGSPDTQYF. CDR3 coding DNA: TGTGCCAGCAGCCGACTTCTCCTGACTAGCGGGAGCCCCGATACGCAGTATTTT. The gene calls are TRBV13 and TRBJ2-3, with 12 positions matching TRBD2. This CDR3 is built from 18 residues. Germline V gene sequence: CDR1 PRHDT, CDR2 FYEKMQ (reference sequence). V shed 5 bases and J 6 bases; nucleotides not matched to a gene: 15.

This clone was seen a few times. CDR3 sequence reads: CASSIARGGQPQHF. DNA for the CDR3: TGTGCCAGTAGTATAGCTCGGGGAGGTCAGCCCCAGCATTTT. The chain uses TRBV19 and TRBJ1-5; D call uncertain. Germline CDR1 and CDR2: LNHDA and SQIVND (reference sequence). There are 14 residues in the CDR3. The V gene lost 1 base and the J gene lost 6 bases, with 10 bases spanning the gap.

This clone was seen a handful of times. The genes are TRBV6-1 and TRBJ2-2; the D gene is possibly TRBD2 (6 bases). Germline V CDR1 and CDR2: MNHNS, SASEGT. The CDR3 contains 14 residues. V was clipped by 2 bases and J by 6 bases, with 10 bases between them. The DNA for the CDR3 is TGTGCCAGCAGTGAATTTGGAGGGCCCGGGGAGCTGTTTTTT. Amino acid sequence: CASSEFGGPGELFF.